Following are 20 T cell receptor beta chains from one sample sequenced in a study of OX40 agonist ivuxolimab in advanced cancers. Here immunoSEQ multiplex PCR was the method, and the copy in TCRdb shows in-frame clones only, minus some. The table records tens of thousands of clones, around 90% of them present only once. Sequenced material: CD4+ or CD8+ T cells sorted from blood, taken in a trial of the OX40 agonist ivuxolimab. The receptors shown here come from an adult with an advanced solid tumor such as melanoma, head and neck, liver or kidney cancer.

The sample holds one count of this clone. This chain joins TRBV28 and TRBJ2-6; D unresolved. The V end lost 3 bases, the J end lost 4 bases, and 16 bases lay between the germline ends. This CDR3 comprises 17 residues. In germline, CDR1 is MDHEN, CDR2 SYDVKM. CDR3 loop: CASSLFSPRLGANVLTF. The DNA of the CDR3 is TGTGCCAGCAGTTTGTTTTCCCCTAGGCTAGGGGCCAACGTCCTGACTTTC. Looking up the rest from reference TRBV28 and TRBJ2-6 gives the full variable domain: DVKVTQSSRYLVKRTGEKVFLECVQDMDHENMFWYRQDPGLGLRLIYFSYDVKMKEKGDIPEGYSVSREKKERFSLILESASTNQTSMYLCASSLFSPRLGANVLTFGAGSRLTVL.

The chain is built from TRBV18 and TRBJ1-1, with D possibly TRBD1 on 6 matching bases. V was shortened by 2 bases and J by 4 bases, with 11 bases between the two germline ends. CDR1 is KGHSH, CDR2 LQKENI, per germline. This CDR3 is 14 amino acids long. CDR3 protein: CASSPSGDGTEAFF. CDR3 nucleotides: TGTGCCAGCTCACCATCAGGGGATGGCACTGAAGCTTTCTTT.

This chain connects TRBV28 to TRBJ2-2, with D unresolved. Trimming shortened V by 7 bases and J by 1 base, and 7 bases separated the two germline ends. The CDR3 sequence is 13 residues long. Germline lookup yields CDR1 MDHEN and CDR2 SYDVKM. CDR3 nucleotide sequence: TGTGCCAGCACCTCAGGGAACACCGGGGAGCTGTTTTTT. Encoded protein: CASTSGNTGELFF.

V usage is TRBV29-1 and J usage is TRBJ2-5; perhaps TRBD2 as D (6 bases). With 7 bases removed from V and 5 bases from J, the gap between germline ends came to 14 bases. CDR1 is SQVTM and CDR2 is ANQGSEA in the germline V gene. The CDR3 totals 12 residues. The CDR3, as DNA: TGCAGCGCCCAGACTAGTTACGAGACCCAGTACTTC. Its protein is CSAQTSYETQYF.

This chain uses TRBV7-9 with TRBJ2-5; 8 bases match TRBD1. Germline assignment: CDR1 SEHNR and CDR2 FQNEAQ (reference sequence). CDR3 length equals 15 residues. With V trimmed by 2 bases and J by 5 bases, 7 bases remained unmatched. CDR3 sequence (DNA): TGTGCCAGCAGCTTACCCCAGGGGGCGTACGAGACCCAGTACTTC. It encodes CASSLPQGAYETQYF.

V and J are TRBV4-2 and TRBJ1-1; D is ambiguous. The V end lost 6 bases, the J end lost 0 bases, and 8 bases lay between the germline ends. Germline values: CDR1 LGHNA, CDR2 YNFKEQ. This CDR3 has 13 amino acids. The CDR3 DNA reads TGTGCCAGCAGAACTAGCATGAACACTGAAGCTTTCTTT. Its translation: CASRTSMNTEAFF.

The CDR3 DNA follows: TGTGCCAGCAGCCAAGAGAACCTCGAGGGTCAGCCCCAGCATTTT. Protein product: CASSQENLEGQPQHF. The chain is built from TRBV4-2 and TRBJ1-5, with D unresolved. Trimming removed 0 bases at V and 6 bases at J, with 12 bases between. CDR1 and CDR2 (germline): LGHNA, YNFKEQ. This CDR3 is 15 amino acids long.

The CDR3 DNA reads as TGTGCCAGCAGTTATTGGCTAGCGGGAGGAAATGAGCAGTTCTTC. Translation: CASSYWLAGGNEQFF. The rearrangement uses TRBV6-5 and TRBJ2-1; 11 bases map to TRBD2. J gave up 7 bases and V 3 bases, and 5 bases lay outside the gene matches. The CDR3 sequence is 15 residues long. Germline lookup yields CDR1 MNHEY and CDR2 SVGAGI.

This sequence joins TRBV10-3 and TRBJ2-7, with TRBD2 matching 9 bases. The J segment lost 2 bases and the V segment lost 3 bases, leaving 2 bases of the junction unmatched. This CDR3 region has 14 residues. Germline V gene data show CDR1 as ENHRY and CDR2 as SYGVKD. In nucleotides, the CDR3 is TGTGCCATCAGTGATAGCGGGAGAGCCTACGAGCAGTACTTC. Amino acids: CAISDSGRAYEQYF.

The chain employs TRBV4-1 and TRBJ2-7, with D perhaps matching TRBD1 (5 bases). In germline, CDR1 is MGHRA, CDR2 YSYEKL. The CDR3 loop spans 15 amino acids. V gave up 0 bases and J gave up 0 bases, with 9 bases separating them. CDR3 amino acids: CASSQEHRNSYEQYF. The CDR3 DNA reads as TGCGCCAGCAGCCAAGAGCACAGGAACTCCTACGAGCAGTACTTC.

The CDR3 is CASSGTSGITDTQYF. DNA of the CDR3: TGTGCCAGCAGCGGGACTAGCGGGATCACAGATACGCAGTATTTT. The chain uses TRBV6-1 and TRBJ2-3; TRBD2 matches at 13 bases. J was trimmed by 2 bases and V by 6 bases; bases with no gene match: 2. Germline V gives CDR1 MNHNS, CDR2 SASEGT. This CDR3 comprises 15 residues.

This chain joins TRBV4-1 and TRBJ2-3; 12 bases fit TRBD2. Trimming at V came to 5 bases and at J to 5 bases, leaving 5 bases not matched to a gene. CDR1 is MGHRA, CDR2 YSYEKL, per germline. This CDR3 is built from 15 residues. The CDR3 region has the DNA TGCGCCAGCAGCACCGGGGGACTAGCGGGAGATACGCAGTATTTT. It is translated as CASSTGGLAGDTQYF.

The chain carries TRBV7-2 and TRBJ1-2, with D unresolved. The CDR3 is 16 amino acids. Between the trimmed V and J ends, which lost 0 bases and 6 bases, there was a span of 17 bases. Germline CDR1 SGHTA, CDR2 FQGNSA. The DNA for the CDR3 is TGTGCCAGCAGCTTAGCGCAATGGGCACCCGGGGATGGCTACACCTTC. Its translation: CASSLAQWAPGDGYTF. The complete variable domain, with remaining parts taken from reference TRBV7-2 and TRBJ1-2, reads GAGVSQSPSNKVTEKGKDVELRCDPISGHTALYWYRQSLGQGLEFLIYFQGNSAPDKSGLPSDRFSAERTGGSVSTLTIQRTQQEDSAVYLCASSLAQWAPGDGYTFGSGTRLTVV.

The V call is TRBV29-1, the J call TRBJ1-3; D ambiguous. The CDR3 loop spans 12 amino acids. The V end was cut by 6 bases, the J end by 0 bases, with 6 bases between. Germline V gene sequence: CDR1 SQVTM, CDR2 ANQGSEA. The CDR3 nucleotides read TGCAGCGTGATAAACTCTGGAAACACCATATATTTT. Translation gives CSVINSGNTIYF. Together with reference TRBV29-1 and TRBJ1-3, the CDR3 gives the full variable domain: SAVISQKPSRDICQRGTSLTIQCQVDSQVTMMFWYRQQPGQSLTLIATANQGSEATYESGFVIDKFPISRPNLTFSTLTVSNMSPEDSSIYLCSVINSGNTIYFGEGSWLTVV.

The chain couples TRBV28 to TRBJ2-5; the match to TRBD1 covers 10 bases. Germline V gives CDR1 MDHEN, CDR2 SYDVKM. V shed 3 bases and J 4 bases; nucleotides not matched to a gene: 5. There are 15 residues in the CDR3. The CDR3 bases are TGTGCCAGCAGTTTTGACAGGGGGCTCCCAGAGACCCAGTACTTC. The encoded protein is CASSFDRGLPETQYF.

The chain combines TRBV5-5 with TRBJ2-7; a possible D gene is TRBD2 (7 bases). The V gene lost 4 bases and the J gene lost 2 bases, with 13 bases spanning the gap. CDR1 is SGHKS, CDR2 YYEKEE, per germline (reference sequence). CDR3 length equals 14 residues. The CDR3 sequence: CASSPGGGPYEQYF. The DNA for the CDR3 is TGTGCCAGCAGCCCGGGCGGGGGCCCCTACGAGCAGTACTTC.

The V gene is TRBV5-4, the J gene TRBJ1-6; 9 positions agree with TRBD1. The length of the CDR3 is 13 residues. The trim removed 3 bases at V and 8 bases at J, leaving 0 bases unmatched. Germline CDR1 is SGHNT and CDR2 is YYREEE (reference sequence). CDR3 sequence reads: CASSWDRDSPLHF. In DNA, the CDR3 is TGTGCCAGCAGCTGGGACAGGGATTCACCCCTCCACTTT. The variable domain in full, completed from reference TRBV5-4 and TRBJ1-6, reads ETGVTQSPTHLIKTRGQQVTLRCSSQSGHNTVSWYQQALGQGPQFIFQYYREEENGRGNFPPRFSGLQFPNYSSELNVNALELDDSALYLCASSWDRDSPLHFGNGTRLTVT.

The rearrangement uses TRBV10-2 and TRBJ2-5, with D maybe TRBD1 (5 bases). The CDR3 runs 14 residues. With 7 bases removed from V and 0 bases from J, the gap between germline ends came to 12 bases. The V gene's germline CDR1 is WSHSY and CDR2 SAAADI. CDR3 region: CASTTVKYQETQYF. The CDR3 DNA reads as TGCGCCAGCACGACAGTTAAGTACCAAGAGACCCAGTACTTC.

DNA for the CDR3: TGTGCCAGCAGTTACTCCACGGGGGTGGGGCCCCAGCATTTT. It codes for CASSYSTGVGPQHF. This chain links TRBV6-5 with TRBJ1-5; D possibly corresponds to TRBD1 (5 bases). CDR1 is MNHEY and CDR2 is SVGAGI in the germline V gene. The CDR3 is 14 amino acids. V lost 0 bases to trimming and J lost 9 bases, with 12 bases between them.

The gene calls are TRBV9 and TRBJ2-1, with 9 bases matching TRBD1. The trim removed 0 bases at V and 7 bases at J, leaving 8 bases unmatched. Looked up from germline, CDR1 is SGDLS and CDR2 is YYNGEE. This CDR3 comprises 16 residues. For the CDR3, the DNA is TGTGCCAGCAGCGTAGGGCGGGACAGGGTTGTTAATGAGCAGTTCTTC. Residues: CASSVGRDRVVNEQFF.